This section outlines one T cell receptor (beta chain) sequence together with its context. As yet, its antigen is unknown. The record originates from a study of radiation and T cells in renal cell carcinoma. Across the study: Nephrectomy followed 15 Gy stereotactic body radiation by 4 weeks. Study-wide results and caveats: In blood, top tumor clones expanded by 2 weeks, shrinking by 4.

The repertoire was sequenced with immunoSEQ multiplex PCR; TCRdb's copy has only in-frame clones and lacks some. Of approximately 51,000 clones in the sample, 65% to 90% were seen once. This CDR3 contains 14 residues. CDR1 is LNHDA and CDR2 is SQIVND in the germline V gene (reference sequence). Trimming cost V 8 bases and J 2 bases; bases outside gene matches: 4. Documented time point: baseline pretreatment blood. The treatment denotes: 15 Gy SBRT to primary tumor, nephrectomy 4 weeks later. After SBRT, blood was collected at 2 and 4 weeks, plus baseline. This sample comprised blood, obtained from a patient whose treatment included radiotherapy and nephrectomy. The sequence was collected from a woman in her 70s with renal cell carcinoma. This chain links TRBV19 with TRBJ1-5; TRBD1 matches 9 bases. CDR3 loop: CASGGQGGNQPQHF. The CDR3 DNA reads TGTGCCAGTGGGGGACAGGGAGGCAATCAGCCCCAGCATTTT.